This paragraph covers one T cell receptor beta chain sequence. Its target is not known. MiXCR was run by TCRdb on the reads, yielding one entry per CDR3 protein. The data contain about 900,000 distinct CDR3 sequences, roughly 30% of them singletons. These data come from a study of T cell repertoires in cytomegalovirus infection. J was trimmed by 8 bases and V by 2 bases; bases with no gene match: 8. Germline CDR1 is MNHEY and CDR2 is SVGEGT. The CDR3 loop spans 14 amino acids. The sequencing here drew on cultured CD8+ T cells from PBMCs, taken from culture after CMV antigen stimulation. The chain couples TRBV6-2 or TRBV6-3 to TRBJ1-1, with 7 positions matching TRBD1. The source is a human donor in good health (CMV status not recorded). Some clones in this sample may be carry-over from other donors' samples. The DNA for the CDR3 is TGTGCCAGCAGTTACCTCGAAAGGGGGCTGGAAGCTTTCTTT. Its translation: CASSYLERGLEAFF.